Many counts were recorded for the clone carrying this T cell receptor beta chain. Its antigen is not identified. The sample originates from a study of CD8+CD57+ T cells in acquired aplastic anemia. Background on the study: The average for DNA from sorted CD4+ and CD8+ cells was roughly 3 ug. Study observations and caveats: Comparison of patients with controls identified approximately 28 shared CD8+ CDR3 sequences. Significant differences in CD8+ Simpson's diversity were not observed between patients and controls.

The V gene's germline CDR1 is SGHVS and CDR2 FQNEAQ. The CDR3 contains 15 residues. Deletions cut 6 bases from V and 3 bases from J, with 12 bases between. Sequencing was done on patients that had shown CD8+CD57+ cell expansion by flow cytometry. Every patient had severe acquired aplastic anemia. Genomic DNA templated the TCR beta VDJ and CDR3 profiling. TCRdb processed the reads anew with MiXCR; each CDR3 protein has one entry. The repertoire holds fewer than 200,000 distinct CDR3 sequences, around 50% seen once, with 10% to 15% in the top ten. V and J are TRBV7-8 and TRBJ2-6; no clear D gene. What was sequenced was sorted CD4+, CD8+, or CD8+CD57+ T cells (not recorded which) from PBMCs. The receptor was derived from a human donor with aplastic anemia. The CDR3 region has the DNA TGTGCCAGCAGTACCGGCGGCGGTGGGGCCAACGTCCTGACTTTC. Protein product: CASSTGGGGANVLTF.